This T cell receptor (beta chain) was recorded in a study of radiation and T cells in renal cell carcinoma. This table comes from immunoSEQ multiplex PCR, and its TCRdb copy is limited to in-frame clones, with some not included. Counted here are 150,000 or so clones, about 88% occurring once; the ten biggest clones make up roughly 4%. The time point is: baseline pretreatment blood. Treatment denoted: 15 Gy SBRT to primary tumor, nephrectomy 4 weeks later. Clear cell pathology was present in this patient's renal cell carcinoma. Here the sequenced sample was blood, taken from a patient whose treatment included radiotherapy and nephrectomy. The receptor was isolated from a woman aged 65 to 85 with renal cell carcinoma.

CDR3 sequence: CASSLAGGVNNSPLHF. Here the CDR3 DNA reads TGTGCCAGCAGTTTAGCAGGGGGTGTAAATAATTCACCCCTCCACTTT. The rearrangement links TRBV27 to TRBJ1-6; 7 nucleotides align to TRBD1. V shed 2 bases, J shed 5 bases, and the junction held 6 bases outside the gene matches. CDR3 length equals 16 residues. Germline lookup yields CDR1 MNHEY and CDR2 SMNVEV (reference sequence).